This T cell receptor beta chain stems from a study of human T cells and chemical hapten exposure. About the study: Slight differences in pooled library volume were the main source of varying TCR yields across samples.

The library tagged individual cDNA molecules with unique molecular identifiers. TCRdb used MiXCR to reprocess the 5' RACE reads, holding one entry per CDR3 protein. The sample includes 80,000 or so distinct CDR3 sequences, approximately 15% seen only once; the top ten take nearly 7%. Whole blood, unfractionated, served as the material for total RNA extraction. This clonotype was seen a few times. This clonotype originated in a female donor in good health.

CDR3 amino acids: CASSLPSGGPYEQYF. CDR3 bases: TGCGCCAGCAGCCTCCCTAGCGGGGGGCCCTACGAGCAGTACTTC. J is TRBJ2-7 and V is TRBV5-1; 11 bases line up with TRBD2. CDR1 and CDR2 (germline): SGHRS, YFSETQ. CDR3 size: 15 residues. V was clipped by 4 bases and J by 2 bases; unmatched bases: 5.